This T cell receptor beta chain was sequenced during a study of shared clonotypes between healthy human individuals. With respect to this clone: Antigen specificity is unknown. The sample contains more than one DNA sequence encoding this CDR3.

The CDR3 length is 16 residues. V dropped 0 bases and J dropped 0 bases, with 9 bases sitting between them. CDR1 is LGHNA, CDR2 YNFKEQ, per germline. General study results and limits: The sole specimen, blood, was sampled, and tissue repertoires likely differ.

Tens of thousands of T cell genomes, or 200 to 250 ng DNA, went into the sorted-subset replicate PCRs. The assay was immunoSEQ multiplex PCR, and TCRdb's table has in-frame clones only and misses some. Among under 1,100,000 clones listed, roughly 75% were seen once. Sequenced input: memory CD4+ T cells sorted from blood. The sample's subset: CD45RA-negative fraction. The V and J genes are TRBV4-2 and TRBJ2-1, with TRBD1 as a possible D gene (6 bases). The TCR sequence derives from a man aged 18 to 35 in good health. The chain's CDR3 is CASSQEGGSSYNEQFF. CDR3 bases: TGTGCCAGCAGCCAAGAAGGGGGTAGCTCCTACAATGAGCAGTTCTTC.